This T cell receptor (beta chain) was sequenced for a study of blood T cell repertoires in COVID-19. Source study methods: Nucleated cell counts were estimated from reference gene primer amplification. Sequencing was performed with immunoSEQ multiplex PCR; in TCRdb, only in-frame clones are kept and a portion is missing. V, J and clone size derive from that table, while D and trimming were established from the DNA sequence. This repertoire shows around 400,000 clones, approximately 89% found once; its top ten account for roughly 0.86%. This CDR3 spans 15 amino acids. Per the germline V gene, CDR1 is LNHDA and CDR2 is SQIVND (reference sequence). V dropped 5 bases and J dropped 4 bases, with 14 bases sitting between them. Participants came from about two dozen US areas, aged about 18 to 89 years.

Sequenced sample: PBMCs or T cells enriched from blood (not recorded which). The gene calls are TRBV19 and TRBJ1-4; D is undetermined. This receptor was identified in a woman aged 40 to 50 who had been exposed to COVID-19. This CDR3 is CASSPLGGGNEKLFF. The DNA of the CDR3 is TGTGCCAGTAGTCCCCTTGGAGGAGGTAATGAAAAACTGTTTTTT. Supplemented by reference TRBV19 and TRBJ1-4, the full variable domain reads DGGITQSPKYLFRKEGQNVTLSCEQNLNHDAMYWYRQDPGQGLRLIYYSQIVNDFQKGDIAEGYSVSREKKESFPLTVTSAQKNPTAFYLCASSPLGGGNEKLFFGSGTQLSVL.